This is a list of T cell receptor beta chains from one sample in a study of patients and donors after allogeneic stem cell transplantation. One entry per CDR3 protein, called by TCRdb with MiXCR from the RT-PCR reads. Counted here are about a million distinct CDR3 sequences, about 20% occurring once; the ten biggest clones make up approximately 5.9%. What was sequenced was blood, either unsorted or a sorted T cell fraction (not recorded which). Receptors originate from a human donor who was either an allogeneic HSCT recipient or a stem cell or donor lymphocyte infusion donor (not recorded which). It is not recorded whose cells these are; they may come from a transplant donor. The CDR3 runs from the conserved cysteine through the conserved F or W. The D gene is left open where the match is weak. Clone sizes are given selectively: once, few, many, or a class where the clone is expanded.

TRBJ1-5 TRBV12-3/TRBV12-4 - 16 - TGTGCCAGCAGTTTAGGTCCGGACGGATACAATCAGCCCCAGCATTTT CASSLGPDGYNQPQHF
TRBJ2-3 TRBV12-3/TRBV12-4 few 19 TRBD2 TGTGCCAGCAGGATAACACCGGGACTAGCGGGTTCCTCCACAGATACGCAGTATTTT CASRITPGLAGSSTDTQYF
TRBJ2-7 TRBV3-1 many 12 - TGTGCCAGCAGCCACGGGACGGGTGAGCAGTACTTC CASSHGTGEQYF
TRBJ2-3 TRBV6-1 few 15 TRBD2 TGTGCCAGCAGGAGACGACTAGCGGACACAGATACGCAGTATTTT CASRRRLADTDTQYF
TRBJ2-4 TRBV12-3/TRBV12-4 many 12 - TGTGCCAGCAGTTCTGTTTATAACATTCAGTACTTC CASSSVYNIQYF
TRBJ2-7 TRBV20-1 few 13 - TGCAGTGCTAGGAAAATTTCCTACTACGAGCAGTACTTC CSARKISYYEQYF
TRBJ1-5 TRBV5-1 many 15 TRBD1 TGCGCCAGCAGCTTGGGGGACAGTAGCAATCAGCCCCAGCATTTT CASSLGDSSNQPQHF
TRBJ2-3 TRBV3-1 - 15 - TGTGCCAGCAGCCCCCGGGCCAGAACCACAGATACGCAGTATTTT CASSPRARTTDTQYF
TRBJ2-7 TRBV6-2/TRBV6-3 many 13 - TGTGCCAGCAGTTATGGGGCAGGACGCGAGCAGTACTTC CASSYGAGREQYF
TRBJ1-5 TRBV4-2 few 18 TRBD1 TGTGCCAGCAGCCAAGATGGCTTTTCCCGGACAGGGCGCCAGCCCCAGCATTTT CASSQDGFSRTGRQPQHF
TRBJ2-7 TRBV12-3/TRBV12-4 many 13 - TGTGCCAGCAGTTCCGGGGCGTCCTACGAGCAGTACTTC CASSSGASYEQYF
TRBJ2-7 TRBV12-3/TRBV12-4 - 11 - TGTGCCAGCGGGGTCCTCCCTTGGCAGTACTTC CASGVLPWQYF
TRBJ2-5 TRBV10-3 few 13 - TGTGCCATCAGCAAACGAGGGGGAGAGACCCAGTACTTC CAISKRGGETQYF
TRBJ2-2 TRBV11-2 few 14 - TGTGCCAGCAGCTTAGGGGTAGACACCGGGGAGCTGTTTTTT CASSLGVDTGELFF
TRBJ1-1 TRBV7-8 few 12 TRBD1 TGTGCCAGCAGGGGGCAGGGGGCTGAAGCTTTCTTT CASRGQGAEAFF
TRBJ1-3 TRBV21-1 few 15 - TGTGCCAGCAGCCAAGACAGGGGAGTAGGAAACACCATATATTTT CASSQDRGVGNTIYF
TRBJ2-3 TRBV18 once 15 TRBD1 TGTGCCAGCTCACCACAGGGGGCTCTATCAGATACGCAGTATTTT CASSPQGALSDTQYF
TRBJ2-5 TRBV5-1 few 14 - TGCGCCAGCAGTGAATCGGGGAGGACGGAGACCCAGTACTTC CASSESGRTETQYF
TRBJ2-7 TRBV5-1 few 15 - TGCGCCAGCAGCTTGTGGGGGGTGACTTCCTACGAGCAGTACTTC CASSLWGVTSYEQYF
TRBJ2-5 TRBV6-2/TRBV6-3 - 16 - TGTGCCAGCAGTTACGGGGTGAAACCCGGAGGGGAGACCCAGTACTTC CASSYGVKPGGETQYF
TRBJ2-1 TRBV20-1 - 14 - TGCAGTGACGGGTTGGGTTTCAGGGACAATGAGCAGTTCTTC CSDGLGFRDNEQFF
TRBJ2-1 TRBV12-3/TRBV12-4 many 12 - TGTGCCAGCAGTTTCGAGGGGAATGAGCAGTTCTTC CASSFEGNEQFF
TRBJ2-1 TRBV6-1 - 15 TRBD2 TGTGCCAGCAGCCCCCCCGAGCGGGAGTTCAATGAGCAGTTCTTC CASSPPEREFNEQFF
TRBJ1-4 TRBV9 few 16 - TGTGCCAGCAGCGTAGACGGGTCGAAGGGCAGCGAAAAACTGTTTTTT CASSVDGSKGSEKLFF
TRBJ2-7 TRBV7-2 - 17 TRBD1 TGTGCCAGCAGCCTAAAATCTCGGACAGGACCTTCGGGCGAGCAGTACTTC CASSLKSRTGPSGEQYF
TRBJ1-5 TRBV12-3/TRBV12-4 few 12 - TGTGCCAGCAGTTCCTGGGGTAGGCCCCAGCATTTT CASSSWGRPQHF
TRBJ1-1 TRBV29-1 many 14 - TGCAGCGTGGAACAACAGGGTGGAGGTACTGAAGCTTTCTTT CSVEQQGGGTEAFF
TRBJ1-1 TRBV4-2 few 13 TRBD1 TGTGCCAGCAGCCAAGATCAGGGGGAGGGGGCTTTCTTT CASSQDQGEGAFF
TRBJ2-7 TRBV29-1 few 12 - TGCAGCGTTGTGGGGGCCCACTACGAGCAGTACTTC CSVVGAHYEQYF
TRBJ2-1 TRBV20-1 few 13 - TGCAGTTTATGGCTGAGCTCCTACAATGAGCAGTTCTTC CSLWLSSYNEQFF
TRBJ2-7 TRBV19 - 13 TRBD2 TGTGCCAGTAGTGGGACTAGCGGCAACGAGCAGTACTTC CASSGTSGNEQYF
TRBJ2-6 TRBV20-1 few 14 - TGCAGTCCTGAACAGGACTCTGGGGCCAACGTCCTGACTTTC CSPEQDSGANVLTF
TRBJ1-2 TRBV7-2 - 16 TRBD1 TGTGCCAGCAGCTTAGCCCCAGGGGGATTGGGCTATGGCTACACCTTC CASSLAPGGLGYGYTF
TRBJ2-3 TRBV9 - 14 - TGTGCCAGCAGCCTCCGGACCGAGGGGATTACGCAGTATTTT CASSLRTEGITQYF
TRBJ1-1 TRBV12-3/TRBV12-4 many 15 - TGTGCCAGCAGTTTAGGGACAGCTCTGAACACTGAAGCTTTCTTT CASSLGTALNTEAFF
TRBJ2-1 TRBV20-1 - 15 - TGCAGTGCTAGATCCCGCAGGAGCTCCTACAATGAGCAGTTCTTC CSARSRRSSYNEQFF
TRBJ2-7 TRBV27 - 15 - TGTGCCAGCAGTTTGGCCCCCGGGACCTTCTACGAGCAGTACTTC CASSLAPGTFYEQYF
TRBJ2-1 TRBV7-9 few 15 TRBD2 TGTGCCAGCAGATATCTGAGCGGGAGTACGAATGAGCAGTTCTTC CASRYLSGSTNEQFF
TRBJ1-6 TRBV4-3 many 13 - TGCGCCAGCAGCCAAGATCGGGCTTCACCCCTCCACTTT CASSQDRASPLHF
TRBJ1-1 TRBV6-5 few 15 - TGTGCCAGCAGTTTCCTCGGGACCCAGAACACTGAAGCTTTCTTT CASSFLGTQNTEAFF
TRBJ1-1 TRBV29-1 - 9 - TGCAGCGTTGAAACTGGGGCTTTCTTT CSVETGAFF
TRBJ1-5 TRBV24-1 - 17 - TGTGCCACCAGTCCGTCAACAGGTCCCTATAGCAATCAGCCCCAGCATTTT CATSPSTGPYSNQPQHF
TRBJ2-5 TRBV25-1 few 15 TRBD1 TGTGCCAGCAGACCCACAGGGGGGATAGGAGAGACCCAGTACTTC CASRPTGGIGETQYF
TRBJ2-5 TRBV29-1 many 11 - TGCGGTCTAAGGAGTCAGGAGACCCAGTACTTC CGLRSQETQYF